The 24 T cell receptor beta chains in this list originate from one sample, sequenced in a study of cytomegalovirus exposure and HLA in healthy donors. Produced via immunoSEQ multiplex PCR; TCRdb's table is partial and in-frame only. The data show about 340,000 clones, with approximately 90% seen just once and 0.7% to 0.85% held by the top ten. The sequenced sample consisted of PBMCs. These receptors originate from a woman between 18 and 29 years old in good health and CMV-seronegative.

The chain links TRBV6-5 to TRBJ2-5; D perhaps matches TRBD1 (5 bases). Per germline, CDR1 MNHEY and CDR2 SVGAGI. The CDR3 extends over 14 amino acids. V was trimmed by 0 bases and J by 5 bases, leaving 10 bases between them. Here the CDR3 reads CASSYSQGSETQYF. The CDR3, as DNA: TGTGCCAGCAGTTACTCGCAGGGATCGGAGACCCAGTACTTC.

In DNA form, the CDR3 reads TGTGCCAGCAGCGTAGAGTCCGGGGAGGGAGGATACGAGCAGTACTTC. Translating gives CASSVESGEGGYEQYF. This chain uses TRBV9 with TRBJ2-7; 7 bases fit TRBD2. V lost 0 bases to trimming and J lost 4 bases; unmatched junction nucleotides: 10. Per germline, CDR1 SGDLS and CDR2 YYNGEE. The CDR3 loop spans 16 amino acids.

This clone appeared once. This chain links TRBV6-1 with TRBJ1-2; 8 bases align to TRBD1. The CDR3 length is 14 residues. Germline CDR1 is MNHNS and CDR2 is SASEGT. J lost 4 bases, V lost 6 bases, and 7 bases had no gene match. The CDR3 nucleotides read TGTGCCAGCAGCCTGACAGGGGCGGGCTATGGCTACACCTTC. The encoded protein is CASSLTGAGYGYTF.

The V gene is TRBV27, the J gene TRBJ2-6, with 7 bases that match TRBD1. The CDR3 covers 15 residues. Trimming took 5 bases from V and 4 from J; bases not matched to a gene: 5. Germline V CDR1 and CDR2: MNHEY, SMNVEV (reference sequence). The CDR3 reads CASSIDRAGANVLTF. The CDR3 bases are TGTGCCAGCAGTATCGACAGGGCCGGGGCCAACGTCCTGACTTTC.

This clone has a handful of counts. The V gene is TRBV6-5, the J gene TRBJ1-1, with 7 bases lining up with TRBD1. The germline gives CDR1 MNHEY, CDR2 SVGAGI. The V and J ends lost 6 bases and 0 bases, in that order; junction bases with no gene match: 4. This CDR3 has 14 residues. The DNA for the CDR3 is TGTGCCAGCAGAGACGACAGGGTGAACACTGAAGCTTTCTTT. Translated, it gives CASRDDRVNTEAFF.

The chain has TRBV28 and TRBJ2-7; possibly TRBD1 for D (6 bases). The germline gives CDR1 MDHEN, CDR2 SYDVKM. There are 12 residues in the CDR3. V shed 6 bases and J shed 3 bases, with 9 bases lying between them. This CDR3 is CASRTGHYEQYF. CDR3 in DNA: TGTGCCAGCAGGACAGGCCACTACGAGCAGTACTTC.

Points on this clone: Other DNA sequences in this specimen translate into the identical CDR3. The V gene is TRBV9, the J gene TRBJ1-5; D is ambiguous. The CDR3 sequence is 13 residues long. Per the germline V gene, CDR1 is SGDLS and CDR2 is YYNGEE. Deletions cut 3 bases from V and 4 bases from J, with 8 bases between. The CDR3 loop is CASSAGGNQPQHF. DNA of the CDR3: TGTGCCAGCAGCGCCGGAGGGAATCAGCCCCAGCATTTT.

This clone was seen a single time. This sequence joins TRBV6-6 and TRBJ2-1; 9 bases fit TRBD1. The germline gives CDR1 MNHNY, CDR2 SVGAGI (reference sequence). The CDR3 totals 15 residues. Germline trimming cut 6 bases from V and 7 bases from J; bases unmatched to any gene: 10. The CDR3: CASSSPGTGWNEQFF. DNA of the CDR3: TGTGCCAGCAGCTCACCTGGGACAGGGTGGAATGAGCAGTTCTTC.

The CDR3 sequence: CASSLEAGTSYEQYF. CDR3 nucleotides: TGCGCCAGCAGCTTGGAGGCGGGGACCTCTTACGAGCAGTACTTC. The chain links TRBV5-1 to TRBJ2-7; TRBD2 is a possible D gene (6 bases). CDR1 is SGHRS, CDR2 YFSETQ, per germline. This CDR3 contains 15 residues. V lost 0 bases and J lost 4, with 14 bases in between.

The V and J genes are TRBV6-5 and TRBJ1-2; D may be TRBD1 (5 bases). This CDR3 spans 13 amino acids. V lost 6 bases and J 4 bases, leaving 12 bases between the germline ends. Germline V gene lookup returns CDR1 MNHEY and CDR2 SVGAGI. CDR3 in DNA: TGTGCCAGCAGCCTGGGGCAGATCTATGGCTACACCTTC. Translation gives CASSLGQIYGYTF.

This chain connects TRBV29-1 to TRBJ1-2; TRBD1 aligns across 8 bases. This CDR3 region has 14 residues. With 5 bases clipped from V and 4 bases from J, the junction kept 9 bases outside the gene matches. CDR1 SQVTM and CDR2 ANQGSEA come from the germline V gene. CDR3 coding DNA: TGCAGCGTTCCCGGACAGGGCGTCGGCTATGGCTACACCTTC. This encodes CSVPGQGVGYGYTF.

The V and J genes are TRBV5-4 and TRBJ2-1, with unresolved D. Germline CDR1 reads SGHNT; CDR2 reads YYREEE (reference sequence). Trimming took off 2 bases at V and 4 bases at J, with 7 bases between the two ends. This CDR3 region has 13 residues. The CDR3 sequence: CASSFPDYNEQFF. The CDR3 nucleotides read TGTGCCAGCAGCTTCCCAGATTACAATGAGCAGTTCTTC.

This chain links TRBV6-6 with TRBJ2-7; D is perhaps TRBD1 (6 bases). CDR1 is MNHNY and CDR2 is SVGAGI in the germline V gene (reference sequence). The CDR3 extends over 14 amino acids. V lost 0 bases, J lost 0 bases, and 6 bases lay in between. DNA of the CDR3: TGTGCCAGCAGTTACTCGGACAGCTCCTACGAGCAGTACTTC. Translated: CASSYSDSSYEQYF.

In this sample, this clone turned up once. The CDR3 DNA reads TGTGCCTGGAGCATAGCGGGAGGACGCACAGATACGCAGTATTTT. Translated, it gives CAWSIAGGRTDTQYF. V and J are TRBV30 and TRBJ2-3, with TRBD2 matching 10 bases. Germline CDR1 GTSNPN, CDR2 SVGIG (reference sequence). With V trimmed by 3 bases and J by 1 base, 4 bases remained unmatched. This CDR3 contains 15 residues.

This rearrangement joins TRBV5-6 to TRBJ2-4; maybe TRBD2 (6 bases). V was shortened by 4 bases and J by 1 base, with 24 bases between the two germline ends. The CDR3 loop spans 19 amino acids. Germline CDR1 and CDR2: SGHDT and YYEEEE. As DNA, the CDR3 is TGTGCCAGCAGCCCGGTGGCTAGCGAAGTTAAGCGGGCCAAAAACATTCAGTACTTC. This gives the protein CASSPVASEVKRAKNIQYF.

The chain recombines TRBV5-6 with TRBJ2-2; a possible D gene is TRBD1 (6 bases). This CDR3 region has 15 residues. The V gene's germline CDR1 is SGHDT and CDR2 YYEEEE. The V gene lost 3 bases and the J gene lost 1 base, with 10 bases spanning the gap. In DNA, the CDR3 is TGTGCCAGCAGCTCGGACAGTCTGAACACCGGGGAGCTGTTTTTT. This codes for CASSSDSLNTGELFF.

The V and J genes are TRBV19 and TRBJ1-2; 10 nucleotides agree with TRBD1. This CDR3 has 14 amino acids. J lost 7 bases, V lost 5 bases, and 7 bases had no gene match. Germline CDR1 is LNHDA and CDR2 is SQIVND (reference sequence). The DNA of the CDR3 is TGTGCCAGTAGTGACCCCGGGACAGGGGTTGGCTACACCTTC. Its translation: CASSDPGTGVGYTF.

V is TRBV10-3 and J is TRBJ1-5, with D unresolved. This CDR3 region has 12 residues. CDR1 is ENHRY, CDR2 SYGVKD, per germline. V lost 0 bases and J 10 bases, leaving 7 bases between the germline ends. Written as DNA, the CDR3 is TGTGCCATCAGTGAGTCGAGGGAACCCCAGCATTTT. Residues: CAISESREPQHF.

The rearrangement joins TRBV10-3 to TRBJ2-6; 9 nucleotides agree with TRBD1. Per the germline V gene, CDR1 is ENHRY and CDR2 is SYGVKD. V was pared by 3 bases and J by 2 bases, with 8 bases of the junction left unmatched. The CDR3 extends over 18 amino acids. CDR3: CAISDRVGQGTGANVLTF. The CDR3 DNA sequence: TGTGCCATCAGTGACCGGGTGGGACAGGGCACTGGGGCCAACGTCCTGACTTTC.

The chain couples TRBV28 to TRBJ2-7; tentative D call: TRBD2 (6 bases). Trimming cost V 7 bases and J 1 base, with 14 bases left between them. CDR1 MDHEN and CDR2 SYDVKM come from the germline V gene. CDR3 length: 14 residues. The CDR3 loop is CASTFTRGSYEQYF. As DNA, the CDR3 is TGTGCCAGCACCTTCACCCGGGGGTCCTACGAGCAGTACTTC.

The gene calls are TRBV4-3 and TRBJ2-3; TRBD2 is a possible D gene (6 bases). Trimming took 3 bases from V and 0 from J, leaving 10 bases between them. The CDR3 sequence is 15 residues long. From germline, CDR1 is LGHNA and CDR2 YSLEER. CDR3 sequence reads: CASSQRRASTDTQYF. The CDR3 DNA is TGCGCCAGCAGCCAGAGGAGGGCTAGCACAGATACGCAGTATTTT.

This clone was counted once. The chain employs TRBV5-6 and TRBJ1-4, with D hard to call. Trimming removed 5 bases from V and 8 bases from J, with 16 bases in between. Germline CDR1 SGHDT, CDR2 YYEEEE. The length of the CDR3 is 14 residues. The CDR3 here is CASSPGVLREKLFF. Written as DNA, the CDR3 is TGTGCCAGCAGTCCGGGTGTGTTGAGGGAAAAACTGTTTTTT. The variable domain in full, completed from reference TRBV5-6 and TRBJ1-4, reads DAGVTQSPTHLIKTRGQQVTLRCSPKSGHDTVSWYQQALGQGPQFIFQYYEEEERQRGNFPDRFSGHQFPNYSSELNVNALLLGDSALYLCASSPGVLREKLFFGSGTQLSVL.

This chain joins TRBV5-4 and TRBJ2-1, with 9 bases lining up with TRBD1. Germline CDR1 is SGHNT and CDR2 is YYREEE (reference sequence). Trimming took 7 bases from V and 6 from J; bases not matched to a gene: 11. The CDR3 length is 15 residues. This CDR3 reads CASHSGTGLFNEQFF. CDR3 nucleotides: TGTGCCAGCCACTCCGGGACAGGGCTTTTCAATGAGCAGTTCTTC.

This clone was observed a few times. This chain connects TRBV11-2 to TRBJ2-7; 9 bases match TRBD1. Germline CDR1 and CDR2: SGHAT and FQNNGV. With 5 bases clipped from V and 5 bases from J, the junction kept 10 bases outside the gene matches. The CDR3 covers 15 residues. As DNA, the CDR3 is TGTGCCAGCAGCCGAGGGGGGACAGGGAGCCACGAGCAGTACTTC. Translating it yields CASSRGGTGSHEQYF.